This entry lists 30 T cell receptor beta chains sequenced from one sample in a study of CD8 T cells in ankylosing spondylitis. TCRdb processed the 5' RACE reads anew with MiXCR; each CDR3 protein has one entry. The top ten hold approximately 11% of the sample, which has 200,000 or so distinct CDR3 sequences, over 10% seen once. The specimen sequenced was blood, either unsorted or a sorted T cell fraction (not recorded which). Receptors were obtained from a female donor with ankylosing spondylitis or in good health (not recorded which).

This clonotype was counted between two and nine times. The V call is TRBV28, the J call TRBJ2-5; 12 bases agree with TRBD2. The CDR3 covers 16 residues. Germline CDR1 MDHEN, CDR2 SYDVKM. V trimming: 4 bases; J trimming: 5 bases; junction bases outside the gene matches: 8. The CDR3, as DNA: TGTGCCAGCAGTTCGACTAGCGGGAGCACTGGGGAGACCCAGTACTTC. Its protein is CASSSTSGSTGETQYF.

The chain is built from TRBV7-8 and TRBJ1-2, with 7 positions matching TRBD1. Per the germline V gene, CDR1 is SGHVS and CDR2 is FQNEAQ. The CDR3 length is 14 residues. V dropped 0 bases and J dropped 4; count of bases not matched to a gene: 2. CDR3 nucleotide sequence: TGTGCCAGCAGCTTAGCGGGACAGAGCTATGGCTACACCTTC. It yields the protein CASSLAGQSYGYTF.

This clonotype was recorded at least ten times. The chain combines TRBV25-1 with TRBJ2-1; D gene uncertain. V lost 2 bases to trimming and J lost 3 bases, with 11 bases between them. Germline CDR1 and CDR2: MGHDK and SYGVNS. This CDR3 is built from 15 residues. The CDR3: CASSEVKGNYNEQFF. CDR3 sequence (DNA): TGTGCCAGCAGTGAAGTGAAGGGTAACTACAATGAGCAGTTCTTC.

This clonotype was detected only a few times. This may be a read error, as it is one base from a much larger clone. This chain links TRBV12-3 or TRBV12-4 with TRBJ2-3; 9 bases align to TRBD1. CDR3 length: 16 residues. The CDR3 coding sequence is TGTGCCAGCAGTTTTCCCGAAGGACAGGGGCCAGATACGCCGTATTTT. Protein sequence: CASSFPEGQGPDTPYF.

In its sample, this clonotype was seen many times. The V call is TRBV5-1, the J call TRBJ2-2; D not resolved. Germline values: CDR1 SGHRS, CDR2 YFSETQ. V lost 2 bases to trimming and J lost 8 bases, with 10 bases between them. The CDR3 extends over 13 amino acids. CDR3 sequence: CASSFVSAGELFF. In DNA, the CDR3 is TGCGCCAGCAGCTTTGTTTCGGCTGGGGAGCTGTTTTTT.

Many counts were recorded for this clonotype. The genes are TRBV6-1 and TRBJ1-6; weak D call: TRBD1 (6 bases). Trimming pared 6 bases from V and 5 bases from J, leaving 14 bases between. The CDR3 contains 15 residues. Germline-derived CDR1 and CDR2 are MNHNS and SASEGT. The CDR3 DNA sequence: TGTGCCAGCAGAACGGGGGGCTTGGATAATTCACCCCTCCACTTT. Its protein is CASRTGGLDNSPLHF.

This clonotype was found many times. Here the CDR3 DNA reads TGTGCCTGGAGTGAAGGGGTTGGGGATCAGCCCCAGCATTTT. Translated, it gives CAWSEGVGDQPQHF. J is TRBJ1-5 and V is TRBV30, with D possibly being TRBD1 (5 bases). The germline V gene has CDR1 GTSNPN and CDR2 SVGIG (reference sequence). V lost 1 base, J lost 5 bases, and 12 bases lay in between. CDR3 size: 14 residues.

This clonotype has a count of ten or more. The V and J genes are TRBV3-1 and TRBJ1-3; 11 nucleotides line up with TRBD1. Trimming at V came to 3 bases and at J to 2 bases, leaving 0 bases not matched to a gene. Germline CDR1 and CDR2: LGHDT and YNNKEL (reference sequence). CDR3 length equals 15 residues. DNA for the CDR3: TGTGCCAGCAGCCAGGGACAGGGGGCTGGAAACACCATATATTTT. It encodes CASSQGQGAGNTIYF. Full variable domain (outside the CDR3, taken from reference TRBV3-1 and TRBJ1-3): DTAVSQTPKYLVTQMGNDKSIKCEQNLGHDTMYWYKQDSKKFLKIMFSYNNKELIINETVPNRFSPKSPDKAHLNLHINSLELGDSAVYFCASSQGQGAGNTIYFGEGSWLTVV.

The J gene is TRBJ1-1, the V gene TRBV6-1; a possible D gene is TRBD1 (5 bases). CDR1 and CDR2 (germline): MNHNS, SASEGT. The CDR3 contains 14 residues. V gave up 6 bases and J gave up 0 bases, with 11 bases separating them. The CDR3 reads CASREGLLNTEAFF. CDR3 nucleotides: TGTGCCAGCAGGGAGGGACTGTTGAACACTGAAGCTTTCTTT.

A word on this clonotype: Given a much more abundant clone one base away, this may be a read error. This chain links TRBV3-1 with TRBJ1-3; 8 nucleotides line up with TRBD1. From germline, CDR1 is LGHDT and CDR2 YNNKEL (reference sequence). The CDR3 contains 15 residues. The CDR3 nucleotides read TGTGCCCGCAGCCGGACAGGGAGCTCTGGAAACACCATATATTTT. Protein product: CARSRTGSSGNTIYF.

This chain links TRBV7-2 with TRBJ2-7, with a tentative D call TRBD2 (6 bases). V gave up 5 bases and J gave up 0 bases, with 17 bases separating them. The CDR3 contains 16 residues. The germline CDR1 and CDR2 sequences are SGHTA and FQGNSA. This chain's CDR3 is CASSPNGSPLSYEQYF. In DNA, the CDR3 is TGTGCCAGCAGCCCCAACGGGAGCCCCCTCTCCTACGAGCAGTACTTC.

The sample holds many counts of this clonotype. This chain joins TRBV30 and TRBJ2-7; D remains unclear. The CDR3 has 11 residues. V was shortened by 8 bases and J by 1 base, with 9 bases between the two germline ends. CDR1 and CDR2 (germline): GTSNPN, SVGIG (reference sequence). The CDR3 protein is CALDMSYEQYF. CDR3 bases: TGTGCCCTGGATATGTCCTACGAGCAGTACTTC. Looking up the rest from reference TRBV30 and TRBJ2-7 gives the full variable domain: SQTIHQWPATLVQPVGSPLSLECTVEGTSNPNLYWYRQAAGRGLQLLFYSVGIGQISSEVPQNLSASRPQDRQFILSSKKLLLSDSGFYLCALDMSYEQYFGPGTRLTVT.

This clonotype was counted a few times. The chain links TRBV20-1 to TRBJ1-3; weak D call: TRBD1 (6 bases). V lost 6 bases, J lost 3 bases, and 15 bases lay in between. Germline lookup yields CDR1 DFQATT and CDR2 SNEGSKA (reference sequence). This CDR3 contains 14 residues. CDR3 region: CSAVTGLDGNTIYF. For the CDR3, the DNA is TGCAGTGCAGTGACAGGTCTGGATGGAAACACCATATATTTT.

As concerns this clonotype: Just one base apart from a much larger clone, this may be a read error. The V call is TRBV12-3 or TRBV12-4, the J call TRBJ1-5; 9 bases agree with TRBD1. J was trimmed by 5 bases and V by 6 bases; bases with no gene match: 8. The CDR3 totals 15 residues. CDR3: CASSFDRGGDQPQHF. CDR3 bases: TGTGCCAGCAGCTTTGACAGGGGGGGCGATCAGCCCCAGCATTTT.

This clonotype was detected many times. This chain connects TRBV10-3 to TRBJ1-5; D remains unclear. Germline-derived CDR1 and CDR2 are ENHRY and SYGVKD. The CDR3 contains 13 residues. Trimming shortened V by 8 bases and J by 7 bases, and 15 bases separated the two germline ends. CDR3 amino acids: CAIVGTMGQPQHF. In DNA, the CDR3 is TGTGCCATCGTTGGTACAATGGGGCAGCCCCAGCATTTT.

This clonotype has at least ten counts. This chain uses TRBV12-3 or TRBV12-4 with TRBJ1-4; 8 bases are a match to TRBD1. The V and J ends lost 5 bases and 8 bases, in that order; junction bases with no gene match: 7. This CDR3 is built from 14 residues. CDR3 residues: CASSPRGPAEKLFF. CDR3 bases: TGTGCCAGCAGTCCCAGGGGGCCCGCGGAAAAACTGTTTTTT.

V usage is TRBV18 and J usage is TRBJ2-3; weak D call: TRBD2 (6 bases). The V gene's germline CDR1 is KGHSH and CDR2 LQKENI. V was trimmed by 1 base and J by 5 bases, leaving 16 bases between them. The CDR3 covers 16 residues. This CDR3 reads CASSPRRLDAGDTQYF. In DNA, the CDR3 is TGTGCCAGCTCACCACGTAGACTAGATGCGGGAGATACGCAGTATTTT. The whole variable domain, filled in from reference TRBV18 and TRBJ2-3, reads NAGVMQNPRHLVRRRGQEARLRCSPMKGHSHVYWYRQLPEEGLKFMVYLQKENIIDESGMPKERFSAEFPKEGPSILRIQQVVRGDSAAYFCASSPRRLDAGDTQYFGPGTRLTVL.

This clonotype was seen a few times. The rearrangement uses TRBV3-1 and TRBJ2-3, with TRBD2 as a possible D gene (6 bases). Germline V gives CDR1 LGHDT, CDR2 YNNKEL (reference sequence). V was cut by 2 bases and J by 7 bases, with 13 bases left in between. The CDR3 loop spans 14 amino acids. The CDR3 DNA is TGTGCCAGCAGCCAAAGGGCCGGCGGGAATACGCAGTATTTT. It translates to CASSQRAGGNTQYF.

This clonotype was recorded many times. V gene TRBV30 combines with J gene TRBJ2-7; 11 positions agree with TRBD1. Per germline, CDR1 GTSNPN and CDR2 SVGIG (reference sequence). V lost 3 bases, J lost 0 bases, and 4 bases stayed unmatched. The CDR3 covers 15 residues. CDR3 amino acids: CAWSGQGASSYEQYF. The CDR3 DNA is TGTGCCTGGAGCGGACAGGGGGCGAGCTCCTACGAGCAGTACTTC.

This clonotype showed up just once. This may arise from a read error, as a much more abundant clone is one base away. This chain uses TRBV25-1 with TRBJ1-1; D gene uncertain. The CDR3 covers 13 residues. Per germline, CDR1 MGHDK and CDR2 SYGVNS. Trimming pared 11 bases from V and 2 bases from J, leaving 15 bases between. CDR3 residues: CAGNDNANTEAFF. The CDR3, as DNA: TGTGCCGGCAATGACAATGCAAACACTGAAGCTTTCTTT.

This clonotype was counted at least ten times. CDR3 protein: CASSGLRYGYTF. The CDR3 nucleotides read TGTGCCAGCTCCGGACTTCGCTATGGCTACACCTTC. This chain connects TRBV25-1 to TRBJ1-2; D is ambiguous. Germline V lookup: CDR1 MGHDK, CDR2 SYGVNS. V shed 8 bases and J shed 4 bases, with 11 bases lying between them. CDR3 size: 12 residues.

This clonotype was recorded many times. The chain combines TRBV30 with TRBJ1-1; D is undetermined. Germline loops: CDR1 GTSNPN, CDR2 SVGIG (reference sequence). The CDR3 spans 15 residues. Trimming removed 3 bases from V and 1 base from J, with 15 bases in between. CDR3 in DNA: TGTGCCTGGAGAGGGCTCGGGGATCAGAACACTGAAGCTTTCTTT. It yields the protein CAWRGLGDQNTEAFF.

This clonotype came up many times. The chain recombines TRBV3-1 with TRBJ1-5; D possibly corresponds to TRBD1 (5 bases). The V gene's germline CDR1 is LGHDT and CDR2 YNNKEL (reference sequence). V was cut by 0 bases and J by 0 bases, with 12 bases left in between. The CDR3 extends over 17 amino acids. In DNA, the CDR3 is TGTGCCAGCAGCCAAGATGGGGGTGTTGTTAGCAATCAGCCCCAGCATTTT. As protein: CASSQDGGVVSNQPQHF.

This clonotype has a count of ten or more. This chain links TRBV6-1 with TRBJ1-4; D unclear. Germline loops: CDR1 MNHNS, CDR2 SASEGT. V lost 5 bases and J lost 7, with 8 bases in between. The CDR3 contains 12 residues. CDR3 coding DNA: TGTGCCAGCAGTAGACCGGGTGAAAAACTGTTTTTT. Amino acid sequence: CASSRPGEKLFF.

DNA for the CDR3: TGCAGTGCTAAAGGACTAGCGGTAACCACAGATACGCAGTATTTT. Its translation: CSAKGLAVTTDTQYF. V and J are TRBV20-1 and TRBJ2-3, with TRBD2 matching over 10 bases. Germline CDR1 is DFQATT and CDR2 is SNEGSKA (reference sequence). Unmatched junction bases numbered 6, after V lost 4 bases and J lost 2 bases. The CDR3 loop spans 15 amino acids.

This clonotype has a count of ten or more. V gene TRBV6-5 combines with J gene TRBJ1-3; 7 bases are a match to TRBD1. The V segment lost 3 bases and the J segment 4 bases; nucleotides outside the gene matches: 18. The CDR3 consists of 19 residues. The germline gives CDR1 MNHEY, CDR2 SVGAGI. CDR3 sequence: CASSYSPRGSSLGGNTIYF. For the CDR3, the DNA is TGTGCCAGCAGTTATTCCCCCAGGGGGTCCTCTCTGGGGGGAAACACCATATATTTT.

This clonotype was seen at least ten times. The gene calls are TRBV20-1 and TRBJ2-7; 9 positions match TRBD2. The germline V gene encodes CDR1 DFQATT and CDR2 SNEGSKA (reference sequence). The CDR3 is 14 amino acids. Losses at the gene ends were 5 bases for V and 6 bases for J; bases not matched to a gene: 11. The CDR3 nucleotides are TGCAGTGCTCCTCATAGCGGGAGAACGAGCGAGCAGTACTTC. This gives the protein CSAPHSGRTSEQYF.

This clonotype was recorded at least ten times. V and J are TRBV24-1 and TRBJ1-2; possibly TRBD1 for D (5 bases). The CDR3 extends over 12 amino acids. Between the trimmed V and J ends, which lost 4 bases and 5 bases, there was a span of 7 bases. Germline loops: CDR1 KGHDR, CDR2 SFDVKD. CDR3 region: CATSDREYGYTF. The CDR3 DNA follows: TGTGCCACCAGTGACAGGGAGTATGGCTACACCTTC.

This clonotype was seen many times. The chain carries TRBV10-3 and TRBJ2-1, with 10 bases aligning to TRBD2. The ends lost 4 bases at V and 2 bases at J; junction bases unmatched: 2. CDR1 is ENHRY and CDR2 is SYGVKD in the germline V gene. The CDR3 loop spans 15 amino acids. The CDR3 loop is CAISGGTSAYNEQFF. For the CDR3, the DNA is TGTGCCATCAGTGGAGGGACTAGCGCCTACAATGAGCAGTTCTTC.

CDR3 coding DNA: TGTGCCTGGAGTCCCACAGGGGGCCACAATCAGCCCCAGCATTTT. Its protein is CAWSPTGGHNQPQHF. This chain links TRBV30 with TRBJ1-5; 9 bases agree with TRBD1. CDR1 and CDR2 (germline): GTSNPN, SVGIG (reference sequence). Trimming at V came to 2 bases and at J to 3 bases, leaving 5 bases not matched to a gene. The CDR3 runs 15 residues.